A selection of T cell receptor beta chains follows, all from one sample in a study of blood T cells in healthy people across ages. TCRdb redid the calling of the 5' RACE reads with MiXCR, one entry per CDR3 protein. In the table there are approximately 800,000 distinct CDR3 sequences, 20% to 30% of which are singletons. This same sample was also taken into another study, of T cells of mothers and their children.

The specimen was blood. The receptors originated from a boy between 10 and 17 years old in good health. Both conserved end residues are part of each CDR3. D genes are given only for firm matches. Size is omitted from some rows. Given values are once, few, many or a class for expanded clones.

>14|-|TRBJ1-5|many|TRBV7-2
TGTGCCAGCAGCCCCGGGGGAGGCGATCAGCCCCAGCATTTT
CASSPGGGDQPQHF
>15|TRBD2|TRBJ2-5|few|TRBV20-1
TGCAGTGCTCCTGGGACTAGCGGATTCCAAGAGGCCCAGTACTTC
CSAPGTSGFQEAQYF
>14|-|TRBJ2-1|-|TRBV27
TGTGCCAGCAGTTCGTCAAACTCCTACAATGAGCAGTTCTTC
CASSSSNSYNEQFF
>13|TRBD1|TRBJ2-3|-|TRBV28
TGTGCCAGCGGGTCGGGACAGGGGGATACGCAGTATTTT
CASGSGQGDTQYF
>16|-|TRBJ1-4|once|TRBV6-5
TGTGCCAGCAGTTATCGCGTGGTGGGACTGGACGAAAAACTGTTTTTT
CASSYRVVGLDEKLFF
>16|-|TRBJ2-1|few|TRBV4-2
TGTGCCAGCAGCCGCAGTGGCGGGGACACCTACAATGAGCAGTTCTTC
CASSRSGGDTYNEQFF
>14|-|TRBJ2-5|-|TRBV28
TGTGCCAGCAGTTCGGGGTTCTTCTTAGAGACCCAGTACTTC
CASSSGFFLETQYF
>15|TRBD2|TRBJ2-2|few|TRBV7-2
TGTGCCAGCAGCGTTAGCGGGGGGAACACCGGGGAGCTGTTTTTT
CASSVSGGNTGELFF
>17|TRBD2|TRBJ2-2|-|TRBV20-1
TGCAGTGCTAGAGGTCCCTATGGCGGGGGGGAGGCCGGGGAGCTGTTTTTT
CSARGPYGGGEAGELFF
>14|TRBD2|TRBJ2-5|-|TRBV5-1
TGCGCCAGCAGCTTGGCCACTAGCGTGTGGACCCAGTACTTC
CASSLATSVWTQYF
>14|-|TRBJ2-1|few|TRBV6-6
TGTGCCAGCAGTTACTTTCCTGGGTCGAATGAGCAGTTCTTC
CASSYFPGSNEQFF
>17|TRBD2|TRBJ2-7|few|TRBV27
TGTGCCAGCGTCGGGGCTAGCGGGGGGGCGGGTCCCTACGAGCAGTACTTC
CASVGASGGAGPYEQYF
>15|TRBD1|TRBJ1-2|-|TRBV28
TGTACCAGCAGATACGAGGGACAGGGTGGGAGCGGCTACACCTTC
CTSRYEGQGGSGYTF
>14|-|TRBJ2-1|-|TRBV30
TGTGCCTGGAGTCTTCGGCAGGACTACAATGGGCAGTTCTTC
CAWSLRQDYNGQFF
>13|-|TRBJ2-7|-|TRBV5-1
TGCGCCAGCAGGAGGGACGCTTCCTACGAGCAGTACTTC
CASRRDASYEQYF
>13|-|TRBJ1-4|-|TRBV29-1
TGCAGCGTTGCGAAGCGGGGGAATGAAAAACTGTTTTTT
CSVAKRGNEKLFF
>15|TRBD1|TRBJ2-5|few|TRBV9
TGTGCCAGCAGCGCCTCAGACAGGGGGCAAGAGACCCAGTACTTT
CASSASDRGQETQYF
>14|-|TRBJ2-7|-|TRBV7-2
TGTGCCAGCAGTTCCATGGGGGGCTCCTACGAGCAGTACTTC
CASSSMGGSYEQYF
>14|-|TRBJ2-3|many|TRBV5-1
TGTGCCAGCAGCTCCCGCCAGGGTACAGATACGCAGTATTTT
CASSSRQGTDTQYF
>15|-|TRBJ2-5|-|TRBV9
TGTGCCAGCAGCGCGTCATTGACTAGTCAAGAGACCCAGTACTTC
CASSASLTSQETQYF
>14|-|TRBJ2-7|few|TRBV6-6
TGTGCCAGCAGGGGTTCTACAGGATCCTACGAGCAGTACTTC
CASRGSTGSYEQYF
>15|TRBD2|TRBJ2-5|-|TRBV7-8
TGTGCCAGCAGCTTGGGGCTAGCGGGGGGACAGACCCAGTACTTC
CASSLGLAGGQTQYF
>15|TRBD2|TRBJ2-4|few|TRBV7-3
TGTGCCAGCAGCACTAGCGGGGGGCCGGGAAACATTCAGTACTTC
CASSTSGGPGNIQYF
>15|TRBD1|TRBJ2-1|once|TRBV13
TGTGCCAGCAGCTCCGGGACAGGGTTCCCCAATGAGCAGTTCTTC
CASSSGTGFPNEQFF
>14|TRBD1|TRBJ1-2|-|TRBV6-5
TGTGCCAGCAGTCGACCGGGACAGGTCTATGGCTACACCTTC
CASSRPGQVYGYTF
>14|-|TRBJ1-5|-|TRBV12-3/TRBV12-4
TGTGCCAGCAGTTTTTCCGGGCCGTCCCGGCCCCAGCATTTT
CASSFSGPSRPQHF
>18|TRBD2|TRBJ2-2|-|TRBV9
TGTGCCAGCAGCCTCTCCCCGACTAGCGGGTCGAACACCGGGGAGCTGTTTTTT
CASSLSPTSGSNTGELFF
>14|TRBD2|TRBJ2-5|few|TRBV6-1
TGTGCCACATCCTCGGGGGGGCCCCGGGAGACCCAGTACTTC
CATSSGGPRETQYF
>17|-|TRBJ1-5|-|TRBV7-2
TGTGCCAGCAGCACCAGACAGGTCCCTTATAGCAATCAGCCCCAGCATTTT
CASSTRQVPYSNQPQHF
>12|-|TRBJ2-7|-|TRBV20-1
TGCAGTGCTAGTTCAGGGCGCTACGAGCAGTACTTC
CSASSGRYEQYF
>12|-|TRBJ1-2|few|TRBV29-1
TGCAGCGCTGAAGTAGGTAACTATGGCTACACCTTC
CSAEVGNYGYTF
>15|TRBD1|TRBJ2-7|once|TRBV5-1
TGCGCCAGCAGCCACGTCGGACAGGGGGCCCACGAGCAGTACTTC
CASSHVGQGAHEQYF
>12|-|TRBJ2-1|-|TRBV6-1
TGTGCCAGCAGTGAAACGAGCAATGAGCAGTTCTTC
CASSETSNEQFF
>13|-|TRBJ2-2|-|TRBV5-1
TGCGCCAGCAGATTCGGGGAAACCGGGGAGCTGTTTTTT
CASRFGETGELFF
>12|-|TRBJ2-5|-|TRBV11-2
TGTGCCAGCAGCTTTGCGGAGGGGACCCAGTACTTC
CASSFAEGTQYF
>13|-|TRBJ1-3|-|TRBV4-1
TGCGCCAGCAGCCACCCCAACGGAAACACCATATATTTT
CASSHPNGNTIYF
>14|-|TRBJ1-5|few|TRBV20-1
TGCAGTGCTAGAGACCCGGGGGAGGAGAGGCCCCAGCATTTT
CSARDPGEERPQHF
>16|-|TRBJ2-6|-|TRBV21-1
TGTGCCAGCAGCAAAAGAGGTCGTAGAGAGGCCAACGTCCTGACTTTC
CASSKRGRREANVLTF
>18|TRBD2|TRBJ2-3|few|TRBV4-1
TGCGCCAGCAGCCGACACCCACTAGCGGTAACCGCCACAGATACGCAGTATTTT
CASSRHPLAVTATDTQYF
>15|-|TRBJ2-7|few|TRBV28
TGTGCCAGCAGTTTTTACGGGGGAAGAGGCTACGAGCAGTACTTC
CASSFYGGRGYEQYF
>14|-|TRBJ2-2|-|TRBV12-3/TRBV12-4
TGTGCCAGCATTAACATCCCGAACACCGGGGAGCTGTTTTTT
CASINIPNTGELFF
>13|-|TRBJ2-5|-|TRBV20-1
TGCAGTGCTGGAGTCCAGTACCAAGAGACCCAGTACTTC
CSAGVQYQETQYF
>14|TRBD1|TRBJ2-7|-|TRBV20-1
TGCAGTGCTAGGTTTGGCAGGGGGCGATACGAGCAGTACTTC
CSARFGRGRYEQYF
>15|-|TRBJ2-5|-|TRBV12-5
TGTGCTAGTGGTTTGGTAACCGAGGGCTCAGAGACCCAGTACTTC
CASGLVTEGSETQYF
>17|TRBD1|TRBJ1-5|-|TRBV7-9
TGTGCCAGCAGCTCTGGACAGGGGCTAAGTAGCAATCAGCCCCAGCATTTT
CASSSGQGLSSNQPQHF